This T cell receptor beta chain was recovered during a study of cytomegalovirus exposure and HLA in healthy donors. Findings of the study overall: TCR beta V segments were, for the most part, productive about 90% or about 30% of the time in an earlier analysis. Across donors, presence/absence analyses took sequencing depth to be roughly uniform. A later analysis found TCR association rates differed by HLA locus, highest for DRB1 and lowest for HLA-C.

Sampled while nominally healthy, donors likely had unrecorded immune exposures. In the case of this clone: No antigen is known for it.

CDR1 MNHNS and CDR2 SASEGT come from the germline V gene. V gave up 5 bases and J gave up 7 bases; unmatched junction bases: 12. The CDR3 is made up of 15 amino acids. The PCR used 60 Vbeta and 13 Jbeta primers. Sequencing used immunoSEQ multiplex PCR; TCRdb keeps in-frame clones, though not all of them. The sample shows roughly 180,000 clones, 84% of them seen only once. This TCR derives from a girl aged 2 to 9 in good health and CMV-seropositive. The rearrangement uses TRBV6-1 and TRBJ2-3; 7 bases match TRBD1. Sequenced material: PBMCs. In nucleotides, the CDR3 is TGTGCCAGCAGTCCGGACAGGCTAACACAGAATACGCAGTATTTT. This translates into CASSPDRLTQNTQYF.